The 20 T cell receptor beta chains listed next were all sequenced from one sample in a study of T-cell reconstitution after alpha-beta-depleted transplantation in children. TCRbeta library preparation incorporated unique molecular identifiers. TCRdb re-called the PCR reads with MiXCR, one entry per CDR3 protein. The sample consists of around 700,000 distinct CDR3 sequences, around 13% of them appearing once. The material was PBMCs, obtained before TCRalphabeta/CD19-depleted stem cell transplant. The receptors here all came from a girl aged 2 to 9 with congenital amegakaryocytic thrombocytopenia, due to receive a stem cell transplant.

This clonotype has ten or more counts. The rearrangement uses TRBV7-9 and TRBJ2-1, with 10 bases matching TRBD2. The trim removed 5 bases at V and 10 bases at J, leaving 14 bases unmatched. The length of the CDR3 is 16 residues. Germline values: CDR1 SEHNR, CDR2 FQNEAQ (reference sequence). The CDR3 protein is CASSNSTSGWFGEQFF. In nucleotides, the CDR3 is TGTGCCAGCAGCAACTCGACTAGCGGGTGGTTTGGGGAGCAGTTCTTC.

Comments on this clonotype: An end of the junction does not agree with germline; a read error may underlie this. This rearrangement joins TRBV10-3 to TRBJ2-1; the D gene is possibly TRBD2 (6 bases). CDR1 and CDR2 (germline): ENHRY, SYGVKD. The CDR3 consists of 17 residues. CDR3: CALSDQTAGSSYNEQFF. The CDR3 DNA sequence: TGTGCCCTCAGTGACCAGACAGCGGGTAGCTCCTACAATGAGCAGTTCTTC.

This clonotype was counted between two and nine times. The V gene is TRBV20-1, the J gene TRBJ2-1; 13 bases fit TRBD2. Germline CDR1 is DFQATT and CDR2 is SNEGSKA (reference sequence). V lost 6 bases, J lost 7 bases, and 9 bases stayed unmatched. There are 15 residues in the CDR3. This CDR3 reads CSATTSGRALNEQFF. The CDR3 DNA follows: TGCAGTGCAACAACTAGCGGGAGGGCGTTAAATGAGCAGTTCTTC.

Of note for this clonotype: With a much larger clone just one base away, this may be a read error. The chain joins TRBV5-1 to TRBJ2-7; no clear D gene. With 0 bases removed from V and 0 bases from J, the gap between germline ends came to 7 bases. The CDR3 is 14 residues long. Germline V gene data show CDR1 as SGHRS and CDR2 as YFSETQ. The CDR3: CASSLVVSSYEQYF. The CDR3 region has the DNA TGCGCCAGCAGCTTGGTGGTCAGCTCCTACGAGCAGTACTTC.

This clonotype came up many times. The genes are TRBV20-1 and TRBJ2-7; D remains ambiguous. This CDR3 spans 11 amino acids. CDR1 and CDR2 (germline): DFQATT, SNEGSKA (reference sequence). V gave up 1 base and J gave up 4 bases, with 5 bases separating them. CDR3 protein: CSARAAYEQYF. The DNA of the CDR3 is TGCAGTGCTAGAGCGGCATACGAGCAGTACTTC.

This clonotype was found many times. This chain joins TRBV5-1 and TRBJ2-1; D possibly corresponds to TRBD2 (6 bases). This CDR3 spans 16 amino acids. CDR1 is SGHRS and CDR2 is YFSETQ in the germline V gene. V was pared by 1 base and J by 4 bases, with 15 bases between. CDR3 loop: CASSLRGSSRYNEQFF. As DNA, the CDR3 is TGCGCCAGCAGCTTGCGGGGGTCGAGTAGGTACAATGAGCAGTTCTTC.

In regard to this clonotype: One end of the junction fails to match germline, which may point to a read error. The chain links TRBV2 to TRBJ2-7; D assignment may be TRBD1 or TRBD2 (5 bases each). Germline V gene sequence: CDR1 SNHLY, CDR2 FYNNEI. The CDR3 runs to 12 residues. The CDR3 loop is CACRGVSYEQYF. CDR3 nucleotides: TGTGCCTGCAGAGGGGTCTCCTACGAGCAGTACTTC.

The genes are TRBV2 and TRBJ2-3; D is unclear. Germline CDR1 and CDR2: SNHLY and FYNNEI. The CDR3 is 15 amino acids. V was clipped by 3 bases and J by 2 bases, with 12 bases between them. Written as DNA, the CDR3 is TGTGCCAGCAGTGAGTTTGTGGGCTTCACAGATACGCAGTATTTT. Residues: CASSEFVGFTDTQYF.

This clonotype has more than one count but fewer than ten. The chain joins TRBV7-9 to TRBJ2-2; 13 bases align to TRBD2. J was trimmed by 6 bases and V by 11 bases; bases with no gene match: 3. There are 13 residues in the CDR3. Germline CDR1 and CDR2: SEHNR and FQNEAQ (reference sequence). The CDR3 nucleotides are TGTGCCGGACTAGCGGGAGTCCCCGGGGAGCTGTTTTTT. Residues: CAGLAGVPGELFF.

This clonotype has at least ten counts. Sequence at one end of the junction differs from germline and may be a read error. The CDR3 DNA follows: TGTGCCAGCAGTTTATCGGGGAGGACAGATACGCAGTATTTT. Translation: CASSLSGRTDTQYF. V is TRBV5-1 and J is TRBJ2-3; D might be TRBD2 (6 bases). CDR3 length: 14 amino acids. Germline V gene sequence: CDR1 SGHRS, CDR2 YFSETQ.

DNA of the CDR3: TGCGCCAGCAGCTTAAATGTGGGGAGCGACGCAGATACGCAGTATTTT. As protein: CASSLNVGSDADTQYF. The rearrangement joins TRBV5-1 to TRBJ2-3, with a tentative D call TRBD2 (5 bases). Germline loops: CDR1 SGHRS, CDR2 YFSETQ. The V and J ends lost 2 bases and 4 bases respectively, with 17 bases between them. The CDR3 contains 16 residues.

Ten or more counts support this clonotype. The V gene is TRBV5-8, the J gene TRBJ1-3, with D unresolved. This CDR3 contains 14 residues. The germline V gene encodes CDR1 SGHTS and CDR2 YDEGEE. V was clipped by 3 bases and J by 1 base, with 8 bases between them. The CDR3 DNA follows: TGTGCCAGCAGCTCACGGACGTCTGGAAACACCATATATTTT. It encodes CASSSRTSGNTIYF.

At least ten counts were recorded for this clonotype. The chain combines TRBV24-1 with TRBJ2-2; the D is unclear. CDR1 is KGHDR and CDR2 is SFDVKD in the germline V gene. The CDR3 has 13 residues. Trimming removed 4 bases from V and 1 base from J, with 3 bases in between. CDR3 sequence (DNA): TGTGCCACCAGTGAAAGGAACACCGGGGAGCTGTTTTTT. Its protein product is CATSERNTGELFF.

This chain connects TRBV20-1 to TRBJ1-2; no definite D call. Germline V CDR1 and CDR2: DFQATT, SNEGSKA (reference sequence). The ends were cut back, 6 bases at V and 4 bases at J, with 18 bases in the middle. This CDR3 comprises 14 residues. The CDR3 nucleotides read TGCAGTGCCGTACAAGACACAGACCTCTATGGCTACACCTTC. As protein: CSAVQDTDLYGYTF.

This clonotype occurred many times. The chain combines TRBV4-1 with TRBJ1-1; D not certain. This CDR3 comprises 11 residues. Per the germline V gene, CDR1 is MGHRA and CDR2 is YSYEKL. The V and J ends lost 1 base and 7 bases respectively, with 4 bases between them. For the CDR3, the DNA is TGCGCCAGCAGCCAAGGCCGTGAAGCTTTCTTT. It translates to CASSQGREAFF.

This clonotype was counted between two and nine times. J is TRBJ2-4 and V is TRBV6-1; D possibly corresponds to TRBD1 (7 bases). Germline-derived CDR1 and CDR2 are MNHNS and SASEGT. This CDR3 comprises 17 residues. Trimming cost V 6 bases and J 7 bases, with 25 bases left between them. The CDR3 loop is CASSQIPTGPGGNIQYF. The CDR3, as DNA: TGTGCCAGCAGCCAGATACCGACAGGCCCAGGGGGGAACATTCAGTACTTC.

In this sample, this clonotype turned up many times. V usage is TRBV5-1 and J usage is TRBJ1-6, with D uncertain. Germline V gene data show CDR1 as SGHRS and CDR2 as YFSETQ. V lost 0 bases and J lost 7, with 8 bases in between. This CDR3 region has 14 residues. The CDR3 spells CASSLVGENSPLHF. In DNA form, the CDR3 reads TGCGCCAGCAGCTTGGTTGGCGAGAATTCACCCCTCCACTTT. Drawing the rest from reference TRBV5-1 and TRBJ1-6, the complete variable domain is KAGVTQTPRYLIKTRGQQVTLSCSPISGHRSVSWYQQTPGQGLQFLFEYFSETQRNKGNFPGRFSGRQFSNSRSEMNVSTLELGDSALYLCASSLVGENSPLHFGNGTRLTVT.

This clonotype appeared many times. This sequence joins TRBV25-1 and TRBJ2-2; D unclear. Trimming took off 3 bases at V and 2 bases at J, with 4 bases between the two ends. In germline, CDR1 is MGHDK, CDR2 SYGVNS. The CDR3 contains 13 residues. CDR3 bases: TGTGCCAGCAGTGATATCAACACCGGGGAGCTGTTTTTT. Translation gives CASSDINTGELFF.

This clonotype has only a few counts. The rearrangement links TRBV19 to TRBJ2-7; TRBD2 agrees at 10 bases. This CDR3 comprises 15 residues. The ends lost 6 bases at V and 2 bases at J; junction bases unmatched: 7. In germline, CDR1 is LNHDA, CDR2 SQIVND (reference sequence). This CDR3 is CASSVNSGRAYEQYF. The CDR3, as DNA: TGTGCCAGTAGCGTCAACAGCGGGAGGGCCTACGAGCAGTACTTC.

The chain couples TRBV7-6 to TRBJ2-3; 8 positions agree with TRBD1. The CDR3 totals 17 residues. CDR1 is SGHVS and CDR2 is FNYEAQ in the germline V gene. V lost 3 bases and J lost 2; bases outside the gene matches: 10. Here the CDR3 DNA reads TGTGCCAGCAGCTTGAACGACGGGACAGGCCACACAGATACGCAGTATTTT. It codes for CASSLNDGTGHTDTQYF.